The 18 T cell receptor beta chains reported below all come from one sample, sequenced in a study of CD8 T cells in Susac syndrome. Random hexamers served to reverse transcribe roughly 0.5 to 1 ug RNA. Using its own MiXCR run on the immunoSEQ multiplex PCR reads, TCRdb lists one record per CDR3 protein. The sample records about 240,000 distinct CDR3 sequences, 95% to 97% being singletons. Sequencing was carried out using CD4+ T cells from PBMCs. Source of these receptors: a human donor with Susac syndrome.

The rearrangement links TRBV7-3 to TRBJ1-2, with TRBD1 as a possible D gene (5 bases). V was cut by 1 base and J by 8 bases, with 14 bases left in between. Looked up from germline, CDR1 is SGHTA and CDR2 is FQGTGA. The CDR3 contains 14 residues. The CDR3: CASSLNGQGGGYTF. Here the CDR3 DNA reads TGTGCCAGCAGCTTAAATGGGCAGGGAGGCGGCTACACCTTC.

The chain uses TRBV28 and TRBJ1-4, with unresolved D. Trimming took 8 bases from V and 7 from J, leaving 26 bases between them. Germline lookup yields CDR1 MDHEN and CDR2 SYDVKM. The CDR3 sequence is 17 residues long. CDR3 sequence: CASRITRLRGRSEKLFF. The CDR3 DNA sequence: TGTGCCAGCCGTATTACTCGACTGCGAGGGAGGAGTGAAAAACTGTTTTTT.

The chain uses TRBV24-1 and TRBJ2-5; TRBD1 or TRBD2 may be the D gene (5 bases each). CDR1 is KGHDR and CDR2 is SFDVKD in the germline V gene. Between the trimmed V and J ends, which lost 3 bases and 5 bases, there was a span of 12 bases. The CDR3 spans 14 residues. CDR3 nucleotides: TGTGCCACCAGTGATCCCGGGGCCGGGGAGACCCAGTACTTC. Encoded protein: CATSDPGAGETQYF.

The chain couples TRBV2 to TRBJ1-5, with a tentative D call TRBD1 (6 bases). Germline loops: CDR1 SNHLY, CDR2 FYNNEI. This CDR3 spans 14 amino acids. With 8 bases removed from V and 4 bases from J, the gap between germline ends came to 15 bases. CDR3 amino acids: CASGLNRENQPQHF. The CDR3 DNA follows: TGTGCCAGCGGATTAAACAGGGAGAATCAGCCCCAGCATTTT.

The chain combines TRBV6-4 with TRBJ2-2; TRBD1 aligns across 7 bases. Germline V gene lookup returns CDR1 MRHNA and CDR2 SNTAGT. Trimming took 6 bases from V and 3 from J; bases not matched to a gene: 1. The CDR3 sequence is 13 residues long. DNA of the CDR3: TGTGCCAGCAGCGGGACAGACACCGGGGAGCTGTTTTTT. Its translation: CASSGTDTGELFF.

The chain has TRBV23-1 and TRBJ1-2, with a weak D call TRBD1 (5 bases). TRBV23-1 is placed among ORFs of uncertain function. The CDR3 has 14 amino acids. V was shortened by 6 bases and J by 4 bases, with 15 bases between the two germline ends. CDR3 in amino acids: CASRRDSRRYGYTF. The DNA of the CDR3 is TGCGCCAGCAGACGGGACTCTCGACGCTATGGCTACACCTTC.

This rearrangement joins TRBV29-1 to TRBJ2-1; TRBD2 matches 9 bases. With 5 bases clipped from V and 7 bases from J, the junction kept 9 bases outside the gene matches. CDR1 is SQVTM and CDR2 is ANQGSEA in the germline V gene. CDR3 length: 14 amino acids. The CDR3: CSVLRAGGPNEQFF. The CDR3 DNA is TGCAGCGTTCTGCGGGCGGGAGGGCCTAATGAGCAGTTCTTC.

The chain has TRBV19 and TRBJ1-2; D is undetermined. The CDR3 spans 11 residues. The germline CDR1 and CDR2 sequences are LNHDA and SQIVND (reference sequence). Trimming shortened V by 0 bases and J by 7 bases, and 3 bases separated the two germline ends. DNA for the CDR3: TGTGCCAGTAGTATAGACCGTGGCTACACCTTC. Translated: CASSIDRGYTF.

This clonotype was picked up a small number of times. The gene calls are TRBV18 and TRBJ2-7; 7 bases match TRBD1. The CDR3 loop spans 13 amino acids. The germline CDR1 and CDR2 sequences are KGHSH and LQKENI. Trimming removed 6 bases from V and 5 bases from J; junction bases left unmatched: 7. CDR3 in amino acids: CASSARQGDEQYF. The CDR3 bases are TGTGCCAGCTCGGCCAGACAGGGCGACGAGCAGTACTTC.

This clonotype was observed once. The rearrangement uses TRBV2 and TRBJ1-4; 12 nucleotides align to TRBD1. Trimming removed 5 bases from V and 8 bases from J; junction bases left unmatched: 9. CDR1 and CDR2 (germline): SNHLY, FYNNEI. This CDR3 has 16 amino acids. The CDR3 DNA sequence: TGTGCCAGCAGTTCCCGGGCCGGGACAGGGGGCGAAAAACTGTTTTTT. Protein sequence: CASSSRAGTGGEKLFF.

CDR3 nucleotides: TGTGCCAGCAGGTCGGGAGAGGGGGACTACGAGCAGTACTTC. Protein product: CASRSGEGDYEQYF. V is TRBV7-9 and J is TRBJ2-7; D is perhaps TRBD1 or TRBD2 (6 bases each). Germline CDR1 SEHNR, CDR2 FQNEAQ (reference sequence). The V end lost 6 bases, the J end lost 3 bases, and 15 bases lay between the germline ends. The CDR3 is made up of 14 amino acids.

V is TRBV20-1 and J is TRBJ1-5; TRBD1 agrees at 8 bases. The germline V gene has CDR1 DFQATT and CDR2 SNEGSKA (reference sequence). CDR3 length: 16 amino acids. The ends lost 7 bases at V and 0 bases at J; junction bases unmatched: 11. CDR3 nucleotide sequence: TGCAGTGTCCTGGGCCTCGGACAGGGTAGCAATCAGCCCCAGCATTTT. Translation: CSVLGLGQGSNQPQHF.

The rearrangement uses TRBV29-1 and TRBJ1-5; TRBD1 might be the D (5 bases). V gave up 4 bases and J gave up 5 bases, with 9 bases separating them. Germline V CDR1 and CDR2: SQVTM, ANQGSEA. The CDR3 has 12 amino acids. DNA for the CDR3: TGCAGCGTTGGGGGGGGTCATCAGCCCCAGCATTTT. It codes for CSVGGGHQPQHF.

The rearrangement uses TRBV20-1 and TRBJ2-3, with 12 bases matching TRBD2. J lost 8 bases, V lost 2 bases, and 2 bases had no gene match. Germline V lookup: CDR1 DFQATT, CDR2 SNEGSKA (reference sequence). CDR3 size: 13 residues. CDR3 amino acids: CSARRLAGVTQYF. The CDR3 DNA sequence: TGCAGTGCTAGAAGACTAGCGGGAGTTACGCAGTATTTT.

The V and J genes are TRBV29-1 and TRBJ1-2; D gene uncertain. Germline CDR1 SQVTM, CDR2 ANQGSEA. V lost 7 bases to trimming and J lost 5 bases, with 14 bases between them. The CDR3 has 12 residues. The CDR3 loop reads CSALGPLYGYTF. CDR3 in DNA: TGCAGCGCTCTAGGGCCGTTATATGGCTACACCTTC.

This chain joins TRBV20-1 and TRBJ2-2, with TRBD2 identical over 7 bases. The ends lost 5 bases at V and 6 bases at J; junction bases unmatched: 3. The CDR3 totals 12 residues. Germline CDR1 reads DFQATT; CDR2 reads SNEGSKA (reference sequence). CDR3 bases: TGCAGTGCTCCGGCGGGGGCCGGGGAGCTGTTTTTT. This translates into CSAPAGAGELFF.

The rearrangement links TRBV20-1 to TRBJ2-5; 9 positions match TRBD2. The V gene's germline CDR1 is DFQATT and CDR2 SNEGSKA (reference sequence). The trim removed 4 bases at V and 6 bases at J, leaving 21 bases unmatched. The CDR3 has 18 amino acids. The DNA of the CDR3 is TGCAGTGCTAAGAGCGGCGAAGGGGCGGGAGGGACATTAAAGACCCAGTACTTC. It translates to CSAKSGEGAGGTLKTQYF.

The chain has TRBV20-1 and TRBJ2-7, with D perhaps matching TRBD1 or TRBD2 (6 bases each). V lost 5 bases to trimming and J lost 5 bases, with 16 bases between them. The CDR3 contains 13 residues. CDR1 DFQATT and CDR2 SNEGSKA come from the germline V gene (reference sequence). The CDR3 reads CSAGGHRLDEQYF. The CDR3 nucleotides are TGCAGTGCTGGGGGGCATCGGTTGGACGAGCAGTACTTC.